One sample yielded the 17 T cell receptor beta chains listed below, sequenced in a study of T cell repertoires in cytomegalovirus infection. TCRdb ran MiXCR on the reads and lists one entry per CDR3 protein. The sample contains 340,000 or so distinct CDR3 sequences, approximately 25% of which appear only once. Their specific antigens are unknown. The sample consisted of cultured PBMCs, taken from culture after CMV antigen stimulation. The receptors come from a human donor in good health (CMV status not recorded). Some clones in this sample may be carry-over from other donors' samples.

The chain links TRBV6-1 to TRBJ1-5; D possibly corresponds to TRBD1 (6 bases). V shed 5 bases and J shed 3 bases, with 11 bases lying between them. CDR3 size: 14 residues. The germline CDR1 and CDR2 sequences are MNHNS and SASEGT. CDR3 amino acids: CASSWSGVNQPQHF. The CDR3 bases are TGTGCCAGCAGTTGGTCAGGGGTCAATCAGCCCCAGCATTTT.

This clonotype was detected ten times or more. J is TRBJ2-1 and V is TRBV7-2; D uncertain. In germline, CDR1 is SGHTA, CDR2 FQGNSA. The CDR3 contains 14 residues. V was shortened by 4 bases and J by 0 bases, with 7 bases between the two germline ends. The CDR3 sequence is CASSSTSSYNEQFF. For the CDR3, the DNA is TGTGCCAGCAGCTCGACCAGCTCCTACAATGAGCAGTTCTTC.

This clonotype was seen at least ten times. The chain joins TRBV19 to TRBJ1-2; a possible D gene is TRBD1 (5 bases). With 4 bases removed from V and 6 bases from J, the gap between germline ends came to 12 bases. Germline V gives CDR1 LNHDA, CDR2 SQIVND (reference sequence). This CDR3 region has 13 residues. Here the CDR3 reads CASSNQGLDGYTF. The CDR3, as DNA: TGTGCCAGTAGTAACCAGGGACTCGATGGCTACACCTTC.

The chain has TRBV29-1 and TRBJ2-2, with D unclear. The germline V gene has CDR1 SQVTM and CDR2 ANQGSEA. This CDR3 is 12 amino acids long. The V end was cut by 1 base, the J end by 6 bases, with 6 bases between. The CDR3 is CSVEVKAGELFF. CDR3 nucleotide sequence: TGCAGCGTTGAAGTAAAGGCCGGGGAGCTGTTTTTT.

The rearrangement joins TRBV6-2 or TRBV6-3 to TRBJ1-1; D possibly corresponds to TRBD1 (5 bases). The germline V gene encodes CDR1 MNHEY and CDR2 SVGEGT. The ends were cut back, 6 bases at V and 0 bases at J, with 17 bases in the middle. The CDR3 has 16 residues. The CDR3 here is CASSPGAGHMNTEAFF. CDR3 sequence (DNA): TGTGCCAGCAGCCCCGGGGCAGGCCATATGAACACTGAAGCTTTCTTT.

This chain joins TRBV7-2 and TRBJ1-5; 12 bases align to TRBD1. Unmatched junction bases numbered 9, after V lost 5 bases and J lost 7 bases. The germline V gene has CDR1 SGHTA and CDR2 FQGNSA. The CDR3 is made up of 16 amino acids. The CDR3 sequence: CASSAGSGTGGQPQHF. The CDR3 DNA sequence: TGTGCCAGCAGCGCAGGGAGTGGGACAGGGGGCCAGCCCCAGCATTTT.

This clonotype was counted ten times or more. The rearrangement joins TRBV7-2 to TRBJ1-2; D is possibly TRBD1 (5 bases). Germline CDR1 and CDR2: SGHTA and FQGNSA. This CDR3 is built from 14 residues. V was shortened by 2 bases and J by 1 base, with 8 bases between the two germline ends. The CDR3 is CASSLLQDNYGYTF. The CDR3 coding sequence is TGTGCCAGCAGCTTACTACAGGATAACTATGGCTACACCTTC.

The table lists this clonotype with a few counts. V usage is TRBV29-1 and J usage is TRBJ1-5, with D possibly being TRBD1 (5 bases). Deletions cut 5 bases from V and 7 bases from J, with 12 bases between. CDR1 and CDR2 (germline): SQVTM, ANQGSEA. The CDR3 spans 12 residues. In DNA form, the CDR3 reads TGCAGCGTTTCGACAGCCACACAGCCCCAGCATTTT. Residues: CSVSTATQPQHF.

CDR3 region: CASVAGLSTDTQYF. CDR3 coding DNA: TGTGCCAGCGTGGCGGGCCTAAGCACAGATACGCAGTATTTT. The chain employs TRBV28 and TRBJ2-3, with a tentative D call TRBD2 (5 bases). CDR3 size: 14 residues. The germline V gene encodes CDR1 MDHEN and CDR2 SYDVKM. The V end was cut by 8 bases, the J end by 0 bases, with 12 bases between.

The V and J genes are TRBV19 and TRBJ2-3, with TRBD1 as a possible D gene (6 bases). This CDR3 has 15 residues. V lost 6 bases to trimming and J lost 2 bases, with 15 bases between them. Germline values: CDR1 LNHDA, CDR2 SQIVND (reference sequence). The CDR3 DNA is TGTGCCAGTAGGGGTGGCAGGGGTTACACAGATACGCAGTATTTT. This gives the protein CASRGGRGYTDTQYF.

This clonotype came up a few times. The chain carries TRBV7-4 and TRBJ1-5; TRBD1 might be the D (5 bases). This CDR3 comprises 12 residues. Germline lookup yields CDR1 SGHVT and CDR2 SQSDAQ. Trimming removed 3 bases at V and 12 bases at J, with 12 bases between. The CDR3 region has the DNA TGTGCCAGCAGCTTGGGCCAGGGCATCCAGCATTTT. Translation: CASSLGQGIQHF.

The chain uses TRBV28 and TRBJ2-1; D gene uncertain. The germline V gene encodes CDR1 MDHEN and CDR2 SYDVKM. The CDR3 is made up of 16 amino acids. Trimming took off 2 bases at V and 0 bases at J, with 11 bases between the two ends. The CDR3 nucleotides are TGTGCCAGCAGTTTAGGAGTGCTCAGCTCCTACAATGAGCAGTTCTTC. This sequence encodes CASSLGVLSSYNEQFF.

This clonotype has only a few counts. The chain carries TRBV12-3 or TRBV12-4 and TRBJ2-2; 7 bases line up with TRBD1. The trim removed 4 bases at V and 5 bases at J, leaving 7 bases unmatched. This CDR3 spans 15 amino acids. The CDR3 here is CASSSPRQGTGELFF. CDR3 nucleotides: TGTGCCAGCAGTTCCCCCCGACAGGGTACCGGGGAGCTGTTTTTT.

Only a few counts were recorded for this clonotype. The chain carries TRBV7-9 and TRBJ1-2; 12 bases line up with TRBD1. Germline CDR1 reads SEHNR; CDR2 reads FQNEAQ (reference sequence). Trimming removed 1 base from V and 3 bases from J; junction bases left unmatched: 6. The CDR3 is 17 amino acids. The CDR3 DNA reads TGTGCCAGCAGCTTAGGAGGGACAGGGGGCGCGGACTATGGCTACACCTTC. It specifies CASSLGGTGGADYGYTF.

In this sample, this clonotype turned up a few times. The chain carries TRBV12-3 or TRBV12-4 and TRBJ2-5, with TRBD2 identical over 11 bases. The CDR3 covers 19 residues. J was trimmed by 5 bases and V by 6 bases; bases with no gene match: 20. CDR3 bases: TGTGCCAGCAGCCCCATTGGGGGTGGACTAGCGGGTTGGGGGGAGACCCAGTACTTC. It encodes CASSPIGGGLAGWGETQYF.

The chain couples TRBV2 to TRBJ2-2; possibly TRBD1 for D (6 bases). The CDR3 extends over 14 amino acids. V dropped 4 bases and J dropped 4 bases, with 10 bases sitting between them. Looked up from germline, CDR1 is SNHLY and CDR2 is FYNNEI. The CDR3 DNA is TGTGCCAGCAGTGGCCAGGGGATCACCGGGGAGCTGTTTTTT. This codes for CASSGQGITGELFF.

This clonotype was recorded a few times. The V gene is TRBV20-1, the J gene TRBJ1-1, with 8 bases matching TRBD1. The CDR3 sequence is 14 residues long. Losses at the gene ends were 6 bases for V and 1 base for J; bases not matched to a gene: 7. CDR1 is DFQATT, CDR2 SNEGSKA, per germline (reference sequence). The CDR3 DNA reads TGCAGTGCCTGGACAGGGCAGGGGAACACTGAAGCTTTCTTT. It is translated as CSAWTGQGNTEAFF.